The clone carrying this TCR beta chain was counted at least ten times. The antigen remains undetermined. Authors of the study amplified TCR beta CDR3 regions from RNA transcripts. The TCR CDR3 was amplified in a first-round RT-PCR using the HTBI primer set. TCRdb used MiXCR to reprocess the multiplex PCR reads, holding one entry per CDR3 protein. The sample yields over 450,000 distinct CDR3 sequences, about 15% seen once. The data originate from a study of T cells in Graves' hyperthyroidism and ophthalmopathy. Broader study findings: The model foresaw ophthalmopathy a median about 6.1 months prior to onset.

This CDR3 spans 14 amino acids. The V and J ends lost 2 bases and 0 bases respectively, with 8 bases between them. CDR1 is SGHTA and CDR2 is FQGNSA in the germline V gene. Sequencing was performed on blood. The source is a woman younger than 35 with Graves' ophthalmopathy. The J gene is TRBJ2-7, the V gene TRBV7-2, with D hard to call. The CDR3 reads CASSLRAYSYEQYF. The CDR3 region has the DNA TGTGCCAGCAGCTTAAGAGCTTACTCCTACGAGCAGTACTTC.